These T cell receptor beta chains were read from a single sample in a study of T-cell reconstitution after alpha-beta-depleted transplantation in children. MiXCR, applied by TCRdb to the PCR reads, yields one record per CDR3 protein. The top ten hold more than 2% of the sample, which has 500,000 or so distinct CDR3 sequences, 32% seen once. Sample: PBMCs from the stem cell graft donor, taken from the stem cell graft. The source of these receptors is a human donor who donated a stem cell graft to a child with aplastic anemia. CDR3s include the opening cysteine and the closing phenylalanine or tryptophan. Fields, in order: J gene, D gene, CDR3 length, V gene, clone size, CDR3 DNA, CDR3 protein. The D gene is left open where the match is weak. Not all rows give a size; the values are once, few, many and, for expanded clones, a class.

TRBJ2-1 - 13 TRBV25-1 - TGTGCCAGCATGGAAGTGGGAAGGAATGAGCAGTTCTTC CASMEVGRNEQFF
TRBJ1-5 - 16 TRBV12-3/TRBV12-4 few TGTGCCAGCAGTACCGGAGGCGCACAGCTCTCACCGCCCCAGCATTTT CASSTGGAQLSPPQHF
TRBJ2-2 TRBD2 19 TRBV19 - TGTGCCAGTAGTTTTCCTAGACTAGCGCAGAATTTATACACCGGGGAGCTGTTTTTT CASSFPRLAQNLYTGELFF
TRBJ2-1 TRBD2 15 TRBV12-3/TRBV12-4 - TGTGCCAGCAGTCCCCGAACTAGCGGGAGAGATGAGCAGTTCTTC CASSPRTSGRDEQFF
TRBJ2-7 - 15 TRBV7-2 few TGTGCCAGCAGCTTAACGGGGGACAGACCCTACGAGCAGTACTTC CASSLTGDRPYEQYF
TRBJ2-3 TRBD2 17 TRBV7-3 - TGTGCCAGCAGCTTACAGACTAGCGGGAGGATCACAGATACGCAGTATTTT CASSLQTSGRITDTQYF
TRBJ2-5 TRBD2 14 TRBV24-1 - TGTGCCACCCCTTGGCGCGGGAGTGAAGAGACCCAGTACTTC CATPWRGSEETQYF
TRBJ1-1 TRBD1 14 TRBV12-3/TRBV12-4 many TGTGCCAGCAGCCTGACAGGGGGGAACACTGAAGCTTTCTTT CASSLTGGNTEAFF
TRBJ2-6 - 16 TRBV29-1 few TGCAGCGTTGTGTTACCGACAGCAACCGGGGCCAACGTCCTGACTTTC CSVVLPTATGANVLTF
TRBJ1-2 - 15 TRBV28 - TGTGCCAGCAGGCCCCCTCGGCCCGCGGGCTATGGCTACACCTTC CASRPPRPAGYGYTF
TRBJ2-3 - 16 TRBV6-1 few TGTGCCAGCAGTCTAACCTGGTACGGGAGCACAGATACGCAGTATTTT CASSLTWYGSTDTQYF
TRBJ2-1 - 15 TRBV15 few TGTGCCACCAGCAGAGATGGGGGGATCTACAATGAGCAGTTCTTC CATSRDGGIYNEQFF
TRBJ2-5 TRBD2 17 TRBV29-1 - TGCAGCGTTTTCGCTAGCGGGAGCCTTCAGATTAGGGAGACCCAGTACTTC CSVFASGSLQIRETQYF
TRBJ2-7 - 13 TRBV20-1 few TGCAGTGCCCTTTGGAGGTCCTCAAGCGAGCAGTACTTC CSALWRSSSEQYF
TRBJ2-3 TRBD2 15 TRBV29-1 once TGCAGCGTTTCCGGGACTAGCGGGAAAACAGATACGCAGTATTTT CSVSGTSGKTDTQYF
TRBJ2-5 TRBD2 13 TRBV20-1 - TGCAGTGCTCGCTCGGGACTAGTTGAGACCCAGTACTTC CSARSGLVETQYF
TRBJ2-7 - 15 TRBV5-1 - TGCGCCAGCAGCTTGGTTAGCAGATACTCCTACGAGCAGTACTTC CASSLVSRYSYEQYF
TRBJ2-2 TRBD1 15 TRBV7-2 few TGTGCCAGCAGCCTTGGACAGGGTATCGCCGGGGAGCTGTTTTTT CASSLGQGIAGELFF
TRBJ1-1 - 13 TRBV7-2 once TGTGCCAGCAGCTCTCGACAGGACACTGAAGCTTTCTTT CASSSRQDTEAFF
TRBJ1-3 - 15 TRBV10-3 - TGTGCCATCAGTACCCCGGGGGTCAACGGAAACACCATATATTTT CAISTPGVNGNTIYF
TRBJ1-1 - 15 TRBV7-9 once TGTGCCAGCAGCTCCCCGTGGGGCATGAACACTGAAGCTTTCTTT CASSSPWGMNTEAFF
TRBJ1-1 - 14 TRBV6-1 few TGTGCCAGCGCTATGGGACGGACGAACACTGAAGCTTTCTTT CASAMGRTNTEAFF